This TCR beta chain was captured in a study of monozygotic twins with inflammatory bowel disease (dated by TCRdb to between 2018 and 2021). Study-level background: The full study comprised 28 monozygotic twin pairs: nine German pairs (four IBD-concordant, five IBD-discordant) and 19 IBD-discordant Danish pairs. Each individual had, on average, about 151 000 unique TCRalpha sequences and 181 000 unique TCRbeta sequences available for analysis. Disease-associated traits were sought mainly through comparisons between IBD patients and their genetically identical healthy co-twins within discordant pairs. General findings and caveats noted by the study authors: Because patients were on differing immunosuppressive treatments, the repertoires may have picked up extra background noise and inter-individual variability. The analysis was unable to tell different T cell subtypes apart. No single strong signal or clonotype linked to IBD turned up in the results, so the idea that one exists was not supported. Fewer clonotypes were shared with other individuals by IBD patients than by healthy twins, most markedly in patients showing signs of disease activity. TCRbeta repertoire diversity, by inverse Simpson index, was decreased in IBD patients compared with their healthy co-twins. Repertoire similarity did not differ between concordant and discordant twins, which could be due to limited statistical power.

About this clonotype: Its antigen has not been determined.

A roughly 2.7 ml peripheral blood sample was drawn into PAXgene tubes per donor and stored at -80°C. Total RNA was isolated from whole blood with the PAXgene blood miRNA kit on an automated QIAcube, without T cell sorting. Deep TCRalpha and TCRbeta repertoire profiling with unique molecular barcoding was performed on peripheral blood of monozygotic twin pairs concordant or discordant for inflammatory bowel disease. Smoking habits were recorded for all twin pairs, and individuals were classified as current, former or never smokers. The germline V gene (reference sequence) provides CDR1 LNHDA and CDR2 SQIVND. The CDR3 runs 15 amino acids, cysteine and phenylalanine included. No DNA has been recorded. Library method: 5' RACE. Each TCR library was prepared from about 3.5 ug of total RNA. cDNA was synthesized with SMARTScribe reverse transcriptase in eight separate reactions per sample. Unique molecular identifiers containing a 6-nucleotide sample barcode were introduced through template switching during cDNA synthesis. TCRalpha and TCRbeta cDNA was amplified by two nested PCRs of about 15 and 9 cycles, with bead purification after each PCR. Before amplification, the cDNA was treated with uracil DNA-glycosylase and purified using the QIAquick PCR purification kit. The second PCR was the step at which Illumina TruSeq-compatible adapters and sample-specific barcodes were added. Library quality and concentration were assessed using TapeStation and Qubit, and approximately 5 ng of each library was pooled. Sequencing of pooled libraries was carried out on an Illumina HiSeq2500 single-index Rapid Run using 2 x 100 bp reads and custom sequencing primers. As for the authors' bioinformatics: UMI-based consensus assembly with MiGEC version 1.2.6 was used to correct PCR and sequencing errors. V(D)J alignment, clonotype assembly and CDR3 extraction were performed with MiXCR version 2.1.1. To normalise gene usage, clonotype sharing and MAIT/NKT TCR abundance, the top 1000, 10 000 and 20 000 clonotypes in each sample were analysed. Diversity was computed as the inverse Simpson index with the vegan R package after downsampling to 27 000 UMIs. Paired Mann-Whitney U tests were applied to discordant twin pairs, and Benjamini-Hochberg correction was used for multiple testing. Each entry corresponds to one CDR3 protein sequence from reads that TCRdb reprocessed, and DNA is not given. TCRdb, rather than the study authors, made the V and J calls. This sample's table has entries for about 110,000 distinct CDR3 sequences. Around 12% of the sample is taken by the ten largest.

The sequence links TRBV19 to TRBJ2-5; TCRdb picks TRBD1, but there is no DNA to check that call. The sample taken for sequencing was blood. The sequence derives from a human donor with ulcerative colitis or Crohn's disease, or a healthy co-twin of an affected twin (not recorded which). CDR3 loop: CASRSGSGAQETQYF.